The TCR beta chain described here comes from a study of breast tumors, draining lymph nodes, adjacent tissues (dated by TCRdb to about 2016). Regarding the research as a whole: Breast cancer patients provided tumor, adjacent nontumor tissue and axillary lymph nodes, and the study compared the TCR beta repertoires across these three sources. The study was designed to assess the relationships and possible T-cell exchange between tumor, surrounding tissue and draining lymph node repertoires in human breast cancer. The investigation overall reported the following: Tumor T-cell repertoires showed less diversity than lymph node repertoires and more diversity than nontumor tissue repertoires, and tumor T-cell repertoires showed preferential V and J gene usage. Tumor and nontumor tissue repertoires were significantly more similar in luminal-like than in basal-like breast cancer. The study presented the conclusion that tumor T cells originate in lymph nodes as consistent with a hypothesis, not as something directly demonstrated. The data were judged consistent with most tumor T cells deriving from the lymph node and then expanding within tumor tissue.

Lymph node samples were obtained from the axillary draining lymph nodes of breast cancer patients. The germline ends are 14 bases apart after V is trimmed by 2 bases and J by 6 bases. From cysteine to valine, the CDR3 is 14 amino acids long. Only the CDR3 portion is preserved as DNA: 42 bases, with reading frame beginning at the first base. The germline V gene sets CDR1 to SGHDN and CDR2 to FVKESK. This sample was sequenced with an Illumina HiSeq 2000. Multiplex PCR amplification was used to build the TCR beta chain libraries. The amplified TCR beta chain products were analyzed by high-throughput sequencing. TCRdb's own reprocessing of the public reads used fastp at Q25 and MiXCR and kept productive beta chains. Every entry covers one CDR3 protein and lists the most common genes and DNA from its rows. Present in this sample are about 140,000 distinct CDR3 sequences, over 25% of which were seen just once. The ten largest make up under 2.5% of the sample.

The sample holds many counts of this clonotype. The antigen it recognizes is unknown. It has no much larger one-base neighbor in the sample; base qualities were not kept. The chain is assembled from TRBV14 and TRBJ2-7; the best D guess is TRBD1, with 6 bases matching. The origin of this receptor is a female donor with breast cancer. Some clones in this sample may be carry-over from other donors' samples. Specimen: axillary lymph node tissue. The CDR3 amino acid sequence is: CASSQNPGQGEQYV. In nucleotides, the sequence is TGTGCCAGCAGCCAAAACCCGGGACAAGGCGAGCAGTACGTC.